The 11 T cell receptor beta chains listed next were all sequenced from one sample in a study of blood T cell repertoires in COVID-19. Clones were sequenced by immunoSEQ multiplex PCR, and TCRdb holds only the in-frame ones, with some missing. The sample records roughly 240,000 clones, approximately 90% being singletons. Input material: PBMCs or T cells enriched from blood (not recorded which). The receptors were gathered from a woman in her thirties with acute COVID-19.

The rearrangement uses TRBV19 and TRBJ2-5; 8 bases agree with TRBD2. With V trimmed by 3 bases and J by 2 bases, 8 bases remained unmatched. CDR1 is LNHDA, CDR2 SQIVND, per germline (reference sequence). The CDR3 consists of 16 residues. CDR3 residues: CASSIEGGGPQETQYF. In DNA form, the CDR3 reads TGTGCCAGTAGTATCGAGGGCGGGGGGCCTCAAGAGACCCAGTACTTC.

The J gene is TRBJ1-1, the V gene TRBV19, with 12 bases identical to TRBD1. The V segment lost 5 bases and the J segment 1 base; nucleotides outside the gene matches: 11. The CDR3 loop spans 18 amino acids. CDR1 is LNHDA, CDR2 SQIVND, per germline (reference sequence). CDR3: CASSPRRDRGHRNTEAFF. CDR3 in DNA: TGTGCCAGTAGTCCCCGACGGGACAGGGGGCATAGGAACACTGAAGCTTTCTTT. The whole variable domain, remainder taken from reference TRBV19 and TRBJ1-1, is DGGITQSPKYLFRKEGQNVTLSCEQNLNHDAMYWYRQDPGQGLRLIYYSQIVNDFQKGDIAEGYSVSREKKESFPLTVTSAQKNPTAFYLCASSPRRDRGHRNTEAFFGQGTRLTVV.

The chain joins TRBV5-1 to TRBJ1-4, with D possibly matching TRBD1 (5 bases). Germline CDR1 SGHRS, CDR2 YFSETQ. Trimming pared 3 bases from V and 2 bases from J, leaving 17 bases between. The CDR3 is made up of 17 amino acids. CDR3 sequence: CASSSQGSGGTNEKLFF. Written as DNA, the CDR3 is TGCGCCAGCAGCTCCCAGGGCTCGGGGGGGACTAATGAAAAACTGTTTTTT.

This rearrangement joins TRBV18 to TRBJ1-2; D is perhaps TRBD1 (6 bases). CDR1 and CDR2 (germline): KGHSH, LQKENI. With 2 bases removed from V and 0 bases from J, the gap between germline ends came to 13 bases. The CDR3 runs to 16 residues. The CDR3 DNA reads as TGTGCCAGCTCACCAGAGGGACACCCAGCTAACTATGGCTACACCTTC. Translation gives CASSPEGHPANYGYTF.

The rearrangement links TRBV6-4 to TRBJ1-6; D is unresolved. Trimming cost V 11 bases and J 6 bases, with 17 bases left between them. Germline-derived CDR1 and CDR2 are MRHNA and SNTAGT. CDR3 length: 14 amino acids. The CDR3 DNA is TGTGCCTCAGCGGAGGGTGTCGGTAATTCACCCCTCCACTTT. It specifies CASAEGVGNSPLHF.

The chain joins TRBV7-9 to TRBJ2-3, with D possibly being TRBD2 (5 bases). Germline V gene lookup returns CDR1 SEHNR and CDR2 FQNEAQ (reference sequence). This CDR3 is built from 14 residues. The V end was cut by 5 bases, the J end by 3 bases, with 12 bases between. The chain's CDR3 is CASSVATRTDTQYF. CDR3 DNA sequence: TGTGCCAGCAGCGTTGCCACTAGAACAGATACGCAGTATTTT.

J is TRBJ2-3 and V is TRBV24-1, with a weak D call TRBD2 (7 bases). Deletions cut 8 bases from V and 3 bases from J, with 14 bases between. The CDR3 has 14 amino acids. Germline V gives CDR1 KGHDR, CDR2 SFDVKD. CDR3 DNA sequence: TGTGCCACCAAAGGCGGGGGCGTGACAGATACGCAGTATTTT. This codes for CATKGGGVTDTQYF.

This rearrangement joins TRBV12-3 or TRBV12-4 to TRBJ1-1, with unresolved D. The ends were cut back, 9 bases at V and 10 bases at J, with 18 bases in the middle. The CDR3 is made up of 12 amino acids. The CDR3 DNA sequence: TGTGCCAGGCTTTCCAGATCCCCTGGAGCTTTCTTT. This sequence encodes CARLSRSPGAFF.

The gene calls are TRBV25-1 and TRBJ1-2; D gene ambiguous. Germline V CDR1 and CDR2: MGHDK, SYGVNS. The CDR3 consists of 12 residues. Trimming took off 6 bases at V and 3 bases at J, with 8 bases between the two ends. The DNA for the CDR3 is TGTGCCAGCAGCGTGACTGACTATGGCTACACCTTC. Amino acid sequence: CASSVTDYGYTF.

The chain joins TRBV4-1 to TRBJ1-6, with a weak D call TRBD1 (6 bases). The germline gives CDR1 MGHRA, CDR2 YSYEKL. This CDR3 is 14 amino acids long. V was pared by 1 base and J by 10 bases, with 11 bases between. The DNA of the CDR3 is TGCGCCAGCAGCCAAGGTGCAGGGGTGTCACCCCTCCACTTT. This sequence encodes CASSQGAGVSPLHF.

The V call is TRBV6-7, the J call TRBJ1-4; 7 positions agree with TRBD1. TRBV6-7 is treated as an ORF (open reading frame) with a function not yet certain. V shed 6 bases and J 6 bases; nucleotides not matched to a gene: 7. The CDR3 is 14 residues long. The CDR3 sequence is CASSIGTADEKLFF. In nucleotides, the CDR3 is TGTGCCAGCAGCATCGGGACAGCCGATGAAAAACTGTTTTTT.